This T cell receptor beta chain was documented in a study of blood T cell repertoires in COVID-19. Study information: Material from acute and convalescent COVID-19 was sourced from the United States, Italy and Spain. T cells, B-cell-depleted T cells, or PBMCs provided the cDNA or gDNA that served as material.

In the study's own analysis: By means of reference gene primer amplification, nucleated cell counts were estimated. The data were produced by immunoSEQ multiplex PCR, yet TCRdb's version contains in-frame clones alone and is incomplete. V and J calls and clone size are as listed in that table; D and trimming were resolved from the DNA. The table shows some 180,000 clones, with 65% to 90% occurring only once. Trimming took off 1 base at V and 0 bases at J, with 10 bases between the two ends. Looked up from germline, CDR1 is SEHNR and CDR2 is FQNEAQ (reference sequence). CDR3 length: 16 residues. The chain carries TRBV7-9 and TRBJ2-4; a possible D gene is TRBD1 (5 bases). The specimen was peripheral blood. The source of this sequence is a human donor in a cohort sampled during active COVID-19. The CDR3 protein is CASSLVSGLAKNIQYF. DNA of the CDR3: TGTGCCAGCAGCTTAGTGTCAGGGCTAGCCAAAAACATTCAGTACTTC.